These T cell receptor beta chains were read from a single sample in a study of T cell responses to AZD1222 COVID-19 vaccine. TCRdb's table, derived via immunoSEQ multiplex PCR, lists solely in-frame clones and lacks some. The sample records over 100,000 clones, approximately 85% being singletons. This specimen was peripheral blood, taken on day 0 of MenACWY control vaccination. The receptor set was obtained from an adult in good health. CDR3s include the opening cysteine and the closing phenylalanine or tryptophan. D genes are given only for firm matches. Clone size is given for some rows only: seen once, a few or many times, or a class if the clone is expanded.

j_gene | v_gene | d_gene | abundance | CDR3aa
TRBJ2-3 | TRBV7-3 | - | - | CASSLTGVSTDTQYF
TRBJ2-1 | TRBV18 | - | - | CASSPPGAEQFF
TRBJ2-1 | TRBV5-6 | - | - | CASSLEGSGISYNEQFF
TRBJ1-1 | TRBV7-3 | - | - | CASSPPGGRPTEAFF
TRBJ1-4 | TRBV9 | TRBD1 | - | CASSPEGQAVEKLFF
TRBJ2-7 | TRBV7-7 | - | once | CASSRGGRSYEQYF
TRBJ2-1 | TRBV9 | TRBD2 | - | CASSEPGLAGLVF
TRBJ1-1 | TRBV5-1 | - | - | CASSIVANTEAFF
TRBJ1-4 | TRBV30 | - | - | CAWSTGYETLVF
TRBJ1-2 | TRBV19 | - | - | CASSQPGGRNPYGYTF
TRBJ1-1 | TRBV15 | - | - | CATSKEGGRTEAFF
TRBJ2-7 | TRBV2 | - | once | CASSEAGGDNYEQYF
TRBJ2-2 | TRBV9 | - | - | CASSVVGNPYTGELFF
TRBJ2-1 | TRBV3-1/TRBV3-2 | - | - | CASSQDFSDLWDYNEQFF
TRBJ1-2 | TRBV30 | TRBD1 | - | CALLHRDRGGYTF
TRBJ2-2 | TRBV11-3 | - | - | CASSLGGPNTGELFF
TRBJ2-5 | TRBV6-5 | TRBD1 | - | CASSRRGLGETQYF
TRBJ1-4 | TRBV29-1 | TRBD1 | - | CSVGTGRGKLFF
TRBJ1-6 | TRBV5-4 | TRBD1 | - | CASSLSGTGASPLHF
TRBJ1-2 | TRBV24-1 | TRBD1 | - | CATSEGQGASGYTF
TRBJ1-5 | TRBV2 | - | few | CASSVGPRPQHF
TRBJ1-2 | TRBV30 | - | - | CAWSSSDYGYTF
TRBJ2-1 | TRBV29-1 | TRBD1 | once | CSVETNQGADNEQFF
TRBJ1-1 | TRBV29-1 | - | - | CSVEVGASEAFF
TRBJ1-6 | TRBV27 | - | - | CASSFQGSSYNSPLHF
TRBJ1-5 | TRBV11-1 | - | - | CASSLDGAENQPQHF
TRBJ2-7 | TRBV28 | - | - | CASSETSYEQYF
TRBJ1-6 | TRBV19 | TRBD1 | - | CASSIAQGSSPLHF
TRBJ1-6 | TRBV28 | - | - | CASSTPLGAVSSYNSPLHF
TRBJ2-5 | TRBV6-6 | TRBD1 | - | CASSRTGQETQYF
TRBJ1-2 | TRBV28 | - | - | CASSAGGDRYGYTF
TRBJ2-1 | TRBV18 | TRBD2 | - | CASSPPPGRSYNEQFF
TRBJ1-5 | TRBV6-1 | - | - | CASSETQGNQPQHF
TRBJ2-2 | TRBV6-1 | TRBD1 | - | CASSESTGANTGELFF
TRBJ2-7 | TRBV3-1/TRBV3-2 | - | - | CASSQGQLEQYF
TRBJ2-7 | TRBV9 | - | - | CASSVGLSHEQYF
TRBJ1-2 | TRBV28 | - | - | CASSFLGGGSYGYTF
TRBJ1-1 | TRBV3-1/TRBV3-2 | TRBD1 | - | CASSKTGDRMATEAFF
TRBJ2-1 | TRBV6-2/TRBV6-3 | - | - | CASSSRTNYYNEQFF
TRBJ2-7 | TRBV19 | - | - | CASSNDYLGSYEQYF
TRBJ1-6 | TRBV30 | - | once | CAWSVLPPLHF
TRBJ2-1 | TRBV9 | TRBD2 | - | CASSVGLAVYNEQFF
TRBJ2-5 | TRBV28 | TRBD1 | - | CASSPGQHQETQYF